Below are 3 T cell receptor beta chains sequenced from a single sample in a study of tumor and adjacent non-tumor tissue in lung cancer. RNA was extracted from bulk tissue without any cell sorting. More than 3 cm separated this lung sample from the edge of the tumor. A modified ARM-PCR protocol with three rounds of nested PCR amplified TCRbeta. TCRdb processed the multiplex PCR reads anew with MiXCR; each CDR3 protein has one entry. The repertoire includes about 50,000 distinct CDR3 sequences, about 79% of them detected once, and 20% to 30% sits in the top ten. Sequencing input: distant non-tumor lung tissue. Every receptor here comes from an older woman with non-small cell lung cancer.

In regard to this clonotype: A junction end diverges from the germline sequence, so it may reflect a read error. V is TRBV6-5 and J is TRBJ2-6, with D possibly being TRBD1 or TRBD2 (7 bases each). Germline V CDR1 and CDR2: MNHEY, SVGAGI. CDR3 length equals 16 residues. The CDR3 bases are TGTGCTAGCGGTCGACAGGGAGGAGGGGGGGCCAACGTCCTGACATTC. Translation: CASGRQGGGGANVLTF.

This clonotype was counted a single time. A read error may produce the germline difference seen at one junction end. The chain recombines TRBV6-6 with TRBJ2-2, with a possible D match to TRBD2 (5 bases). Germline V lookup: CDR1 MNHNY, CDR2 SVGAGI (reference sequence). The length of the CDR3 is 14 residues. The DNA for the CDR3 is TGTGCCCGCAGTTACCAGACGAACACCGGGGAGCTGTTCTTT. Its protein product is CARSYQTNTGELFF.

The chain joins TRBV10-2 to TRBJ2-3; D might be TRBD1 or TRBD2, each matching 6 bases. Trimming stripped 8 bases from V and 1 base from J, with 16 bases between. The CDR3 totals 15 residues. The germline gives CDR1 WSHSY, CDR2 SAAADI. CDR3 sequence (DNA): TGCGCCAGCGGTGCCCGGGGGCAGGGCACAGATACGCAGTATTTT. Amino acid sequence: CASGARGQGTDTQYF.